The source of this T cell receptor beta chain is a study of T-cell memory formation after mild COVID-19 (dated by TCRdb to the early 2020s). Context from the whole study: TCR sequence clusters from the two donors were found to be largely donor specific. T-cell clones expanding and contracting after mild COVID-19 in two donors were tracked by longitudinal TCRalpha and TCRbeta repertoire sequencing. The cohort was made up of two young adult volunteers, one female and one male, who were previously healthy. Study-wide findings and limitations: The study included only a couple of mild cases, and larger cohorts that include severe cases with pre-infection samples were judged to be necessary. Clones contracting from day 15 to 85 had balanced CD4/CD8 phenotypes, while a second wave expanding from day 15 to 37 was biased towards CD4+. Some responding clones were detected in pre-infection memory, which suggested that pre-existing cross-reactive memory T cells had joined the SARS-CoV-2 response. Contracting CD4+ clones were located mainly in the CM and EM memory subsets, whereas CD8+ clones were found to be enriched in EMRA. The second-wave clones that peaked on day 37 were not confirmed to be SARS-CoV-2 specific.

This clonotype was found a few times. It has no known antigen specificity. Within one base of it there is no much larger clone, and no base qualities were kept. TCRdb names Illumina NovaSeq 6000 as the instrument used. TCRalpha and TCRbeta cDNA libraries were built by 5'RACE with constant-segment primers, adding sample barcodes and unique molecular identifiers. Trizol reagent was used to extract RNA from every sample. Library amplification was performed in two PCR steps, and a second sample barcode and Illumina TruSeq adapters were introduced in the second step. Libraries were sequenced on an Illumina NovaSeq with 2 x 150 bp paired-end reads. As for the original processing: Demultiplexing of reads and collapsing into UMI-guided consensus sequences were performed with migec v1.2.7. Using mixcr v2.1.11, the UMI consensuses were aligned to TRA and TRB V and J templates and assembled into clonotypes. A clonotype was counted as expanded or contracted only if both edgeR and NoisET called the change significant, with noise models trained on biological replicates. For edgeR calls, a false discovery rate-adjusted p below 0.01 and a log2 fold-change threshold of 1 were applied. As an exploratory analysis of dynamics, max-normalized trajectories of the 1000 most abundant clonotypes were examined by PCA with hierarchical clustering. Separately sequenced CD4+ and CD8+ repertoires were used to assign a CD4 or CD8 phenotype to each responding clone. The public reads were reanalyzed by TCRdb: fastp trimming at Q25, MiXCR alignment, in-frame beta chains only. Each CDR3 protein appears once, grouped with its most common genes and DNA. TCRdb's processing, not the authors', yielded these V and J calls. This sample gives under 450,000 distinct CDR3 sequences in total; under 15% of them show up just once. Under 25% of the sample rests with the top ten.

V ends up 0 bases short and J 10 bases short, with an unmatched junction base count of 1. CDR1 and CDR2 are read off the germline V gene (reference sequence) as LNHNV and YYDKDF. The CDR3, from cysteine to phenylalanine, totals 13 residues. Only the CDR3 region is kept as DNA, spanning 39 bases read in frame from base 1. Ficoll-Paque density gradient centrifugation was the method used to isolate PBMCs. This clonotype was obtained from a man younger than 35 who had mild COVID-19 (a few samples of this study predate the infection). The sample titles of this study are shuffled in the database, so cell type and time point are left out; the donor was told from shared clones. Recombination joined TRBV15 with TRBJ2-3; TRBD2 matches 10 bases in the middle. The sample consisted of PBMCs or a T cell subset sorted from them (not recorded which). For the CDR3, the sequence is CATSRDSGRAQYF. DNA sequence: TGTGCCACCAGCAGAGACAGCGGGAGGGCGCAGTATTTT.